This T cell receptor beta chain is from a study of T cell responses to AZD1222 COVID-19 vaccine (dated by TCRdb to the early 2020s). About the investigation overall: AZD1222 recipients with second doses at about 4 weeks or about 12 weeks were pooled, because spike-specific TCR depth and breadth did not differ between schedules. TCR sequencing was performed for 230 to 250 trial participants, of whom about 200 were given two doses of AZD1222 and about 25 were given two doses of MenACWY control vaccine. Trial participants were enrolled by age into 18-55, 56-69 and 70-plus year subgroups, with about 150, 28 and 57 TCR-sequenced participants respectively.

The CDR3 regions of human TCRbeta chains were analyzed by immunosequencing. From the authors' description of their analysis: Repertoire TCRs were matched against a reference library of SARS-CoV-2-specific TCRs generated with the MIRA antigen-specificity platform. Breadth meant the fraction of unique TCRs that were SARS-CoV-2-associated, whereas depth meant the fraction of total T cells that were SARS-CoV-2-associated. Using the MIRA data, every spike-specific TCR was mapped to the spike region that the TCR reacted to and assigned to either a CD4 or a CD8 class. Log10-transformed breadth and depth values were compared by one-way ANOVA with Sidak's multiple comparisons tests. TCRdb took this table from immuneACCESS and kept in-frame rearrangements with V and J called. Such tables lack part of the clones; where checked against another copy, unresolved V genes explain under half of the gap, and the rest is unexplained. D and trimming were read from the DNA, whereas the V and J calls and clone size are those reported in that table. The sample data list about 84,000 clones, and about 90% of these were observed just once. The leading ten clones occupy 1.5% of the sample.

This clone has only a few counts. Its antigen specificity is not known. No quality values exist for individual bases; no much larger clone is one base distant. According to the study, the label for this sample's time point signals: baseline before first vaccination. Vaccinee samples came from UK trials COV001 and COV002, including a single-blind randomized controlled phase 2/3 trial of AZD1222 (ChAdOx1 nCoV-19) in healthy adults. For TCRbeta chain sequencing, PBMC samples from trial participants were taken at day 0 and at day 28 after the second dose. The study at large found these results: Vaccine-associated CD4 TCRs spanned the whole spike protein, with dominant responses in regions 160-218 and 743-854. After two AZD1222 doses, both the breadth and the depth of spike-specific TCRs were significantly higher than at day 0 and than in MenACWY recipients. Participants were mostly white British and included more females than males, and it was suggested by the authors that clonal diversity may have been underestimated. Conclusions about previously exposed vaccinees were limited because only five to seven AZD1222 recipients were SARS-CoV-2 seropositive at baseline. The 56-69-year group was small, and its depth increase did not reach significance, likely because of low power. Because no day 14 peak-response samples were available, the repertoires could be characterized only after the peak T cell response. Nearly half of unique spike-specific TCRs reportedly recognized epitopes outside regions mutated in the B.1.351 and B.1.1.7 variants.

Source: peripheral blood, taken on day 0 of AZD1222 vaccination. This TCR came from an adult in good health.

The CDR3 region: CASSVGLAGYEQYF. The nucleotide sequence reads as follows: TGCGCCAGCAGCGTTGGACTAGCGGGATACGAGCAGTACTTC. The chain uses TRBV4-1 and TRBJ2-7, and TRBD2 aligns with 12 junction nucleotides. The CDR3 has 14 amino acids, counting the end cysteine and phenylalanine. CDR3 DNA only is kept here, 42 bases in frame from base 1. The germline V gene encodes CDR1 MGHRA and CDR2 YSYEKL. Trimming takes 5 bases off V and 4 bases off J; junction bases not matched to a gene: 3.